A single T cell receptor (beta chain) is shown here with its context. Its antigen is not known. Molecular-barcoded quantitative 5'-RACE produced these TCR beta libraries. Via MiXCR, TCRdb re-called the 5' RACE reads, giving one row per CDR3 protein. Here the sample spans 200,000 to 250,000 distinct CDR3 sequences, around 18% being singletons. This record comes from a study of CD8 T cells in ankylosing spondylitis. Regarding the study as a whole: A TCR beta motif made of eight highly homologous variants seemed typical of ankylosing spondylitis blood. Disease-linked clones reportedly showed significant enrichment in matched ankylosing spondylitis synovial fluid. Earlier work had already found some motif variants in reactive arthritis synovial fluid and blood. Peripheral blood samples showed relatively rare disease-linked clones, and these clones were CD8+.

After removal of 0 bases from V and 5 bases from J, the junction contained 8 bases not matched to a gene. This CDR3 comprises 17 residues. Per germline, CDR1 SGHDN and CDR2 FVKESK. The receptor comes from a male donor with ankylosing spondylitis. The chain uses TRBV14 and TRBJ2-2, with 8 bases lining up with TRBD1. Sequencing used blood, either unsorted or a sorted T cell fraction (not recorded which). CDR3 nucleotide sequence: TGTGCCAGCAGCCAAGATGAGGACAGGGAAGTGACCGGGGAGCTGTTTTTT. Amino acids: CASSQDEDREVTGELFF.